This T cell receptor beta chain was profiled in a study of blood T cell repertoires in COVID-19. Study-level information: Spain, Italy and the United States supplied samples that represented acute and convalescent COVID-19.

Seattle enrolled patients during active infection and tracked them longitudinally. The CDR3 covers 14 residues. Trimming took 5 bases from V and 0 from J; bases not matched to a gene: 3. CDR1 is SEHNR and CDR2 is FQNEAQ in the germline V gene (reference sequence). Authors' methods: Estimates of nucleated cell counts were drawn from the amplification of reference gene primers. TCRdb keeps only in-frame clones here, not all; method: immunoSEQ multiplex PCR. That table supplies the V and J calls and clone size; D and trimming were determined from the DNA. The table includes around 430,000 clones, approximately 88% detected once.

The sequencing sample was made of peripheral blood. This chain joins TRBV7-9 and TRBJ1-1; 7 nucleotides align to TRBD1. The sequence derives from a woman aged 45-59 years with COVID-19, enrolled during active disease. The CDR3 spells CASSPGTVNTEAFF. The CDR3, as DNA: TGTGCCAGCAGCCCCGGGACAGTGAACACTGAAGCTTTCTTT. The whole variable domain, filled in from reference TRBV7-9 and TRBJ1-1, reads DTGVSQNPRHKITKRGQNVTFRCDPISEHNRLYWYRQTLGQGPEFLTYFQNEAQLEKSRLLSDRFSAERPKGSFSTLEIQRTEQGDSAMYLCASSPGTVNTEAFFGQGTRLTVV.